This paragraph reports one T cell receptor (beta chain). This clonotype was observed at least ten times. The antigen it recognizes is unknown. Qualities for individual bases were not recorded, and no much larger clone is one base off. The protocol used for the library was 5' RACE. The run used an Illumina HiSeq 2500. A second roughly 6 to 11 cycle PCR used a sample-barcoded 5' primer and a J-beta primer mix. Each TCR beta cDNA molecule received a unique molecular identifier from a template-switch 5' adaptor carrying 12 random nucleotides. Each sample yielded at least 2.5 million CDR3-containing paired-end reads. First-strand cDNA was synthesized from all RNA with the Mint cDNA synthesis kit, primed by a TRBC-specific oligonucleotide. Following uracil-DNA glycosylase treatment, a first 18-cycle PCR with universal primers M1SS and BC2_uni_R was performed on all cDNA. Per the source publication's procedure: Each sample was normalized by randomly selecting 1 million high-quality reads, each carrying a distinct molecular identifier. Instead of being binned into consensus sequences, reads with shared molecular identifiers were discarded. CDR3 identification, clonotype clustering and error correction used MiTCR with a Q25 quality threshold and the strictest error-elimination algorithm. Lower-bound total TCR beta diversity was estimated with a nonparametric unseen species model using Euler transformation. The public sequencing data were trimmed at Q25 with fastp and processed into clonotypes with MiXCR by TCRdb, which kept only in-frame beta chains. Here each entry gathers all rows of one CDR3 protein and keeps the most common genes and DNA. The V and J calls and clone size come from TCRdb's table, not from the authors' own analysis. The sample table records more than 750,000 distinct CDR3 sequences; 25% to 30% of these occur just once. The ten largest clones represent roughly 10% of the sample.

This sample was included in a study of blood T cells in healthy people across ages (dated by TCRdb to between 2015 and 2017). For the study in its entirety: In model experiments, template switching captured roughly one uniquely barcoded TCR beta cDNA molecule for every two T cells. Using deep sequencing normalized with unique cDNA molecular identifiers, the study measured how TCR beta repertoire diversity changes with age. The study analyzed two additional independent replicas of 1 million unique cDNA reads from the same blood draw for two donors, one aged 18 to 30 and one aged 80 or older. The donors were split into four age groups: young (average around 16 years), middle-aged (39), aged (more than 55) and long-lived (approximately 80). Overall study results and their limits: Compared with the aged group, the long-lived group had more naive CD4+ T cells, fewer expanded clones and increased TCR diversity, suggesting age selection. The CMV infection status of donors was not known, potentially confounding age-related changes in expanded clonotypes. Observed TCR beta diversity per million T cells fell roughly linearly with age, and a significant reduction was already apparent by age around 40. Conclusive comparison of naive and antigen-experienced compartments was prevented by the profiling of bulk unsorted PBMCs. Estimates of total diversity based on one million sequenced T cells were regarded as lower bounds and as underestimates. The percentage of naive T cells measured by flow cytometry correlated strongly with observed TCR beta diversity.

The 39 donors, aged about 6 to 90 years, were systemically healthy Caucasian individuals from Russia. Each donor gave ten milliliters of peripheral blood, drawn into EDTA-treated Vacutainer tubes. Ficoll-Paque density-gradient centrifugation was used to isolate PBMCs, with at least 6.5 million per sample. Total RNA was extracted from PBMCs with Trizol reagent, with at least 5 micrograms obtained per sample. For every donor, an aliquot of PBMCs went through flow cytometry to measure the percentages of naive CD45RAhigh/CD27high T cells. The data were also submitted as part of a second study, on T cells of mothers and their children. The second study's paper adds: The donors were nine systemically healthy Caucasian individuals, made up of three mothers and their six children. cDNA synthesis used all of the extracted RNA, with 1.5 ug of RNA in each 15 ul reaction. Sample barcodes and 2-4 random nucleotides were added via the M1S primer in the second PCR. Each mother yielded over 9.5 million TCR beta CDR3 reads and each child 2.5 million to 3 million reads. In both related and unrelated pairs, thymic selection shapes the output of TCR recombination in a similar way, with inherited differences having only a minor effect. Normalized repertoire overlap was always found to be slightly, but never significantly, higher in related mother-child pairs than in unrelated mother-child pairs. Persistent microchimeric T cell clones were not detected, at a sensitivity of approximately 100 clones per million clonotypes. Deep NGS was used in the study to compare the TCR beta repertoires of mothers and children and to look for features that separate related mother-child pairs from unrelated individuals. On average, the children were roughly 11 +/- 4 years old, while the mothers were 40 +/- 4 years old. After adapter ligation with NEBNext reagents, the libraries were sequenced on Illumina HiSeq 2000 with 100+100 nt paired-end reads. To prevent cross-contamination, the mother and child libraries were prepared one month apart and sequenced in separate runs. For each donor, between about 450,000 and 2,300,000 distinct TCR beta clonotypes were identified. Naive TCR beta clonotypes were estimated from low-frequency clonotypes matched to each donor's FACS-determined naive share, without sorting.

The sequence was obtained from a woman between 40 and 55 years old in good health. The sample consisted of blood.

Here is the DNA: TGTGCCAGCAGTGCTGTCTCCTACAATGAGCAGTTCTTC. It encodes CASSAVSYNEQFF. The V and J genes are TRBV12-3 or TRBV12-4 and TRBJ2-1, with the D gene call left open. Taken from cysteine to phenylalanine, the CDR3 has 13 residues. Only the CDR3 DNA is retained, 39 bases long and in frame from the first base. At the junction V is shortened by 5 bases and J by 0 bases, with 5 bases in between.